This TCR beta chain was profiled in a study of shared clonotypes between healthy human individuals. Findings and caveats of the study: It was observed that roughly 5% of naive CD4 clonotypes were shared across a few donors. Sampling covered nothing but blood. Tissue TCR repertoires likely differ from those found in blood.

Turning to this clone: Antigen: not known.

V was clipped by 10 bases and J by 3 bases; unmatched bases: 6. Germline V lookup: CDR1 ENHRY, CDR2 SYGVKD. The CDR3 extends over 12 amino acids. In the authors' workflow: From ImmunoSEQ came sequences covering only the junction and carrying no quality scores, so filtering differed. The table came from immunoSEQ multiplex PCR; TCRdb's copy has only in-frame clones and leaves some out. For V, J and clone size, that table is used; D and trimming come from the DNA. There are fewer than 100,000 clones in the sample; roughly two thirds occur only once, and 45% to 50% lies in the top ten. Donors were healthy HIV-negative adults without recently reported acute infections or vaccinations.

Source material: memory CD8+ T cells sorted from blood. The subset was: CD45RO+ cells pooled with CCR7-negative TemRA cells. V gene TRBV10-3 combines with J gene TRBJ2-7, with TRBD1 identical over 7 bases. This receptor was identified in a man aged 25-40 years in good health. The CDR3 nucleotides read TGTGCCACATCCGGGACAGACTACGAGCAGTACTTC. This encodes CATSGTDYEQYF.